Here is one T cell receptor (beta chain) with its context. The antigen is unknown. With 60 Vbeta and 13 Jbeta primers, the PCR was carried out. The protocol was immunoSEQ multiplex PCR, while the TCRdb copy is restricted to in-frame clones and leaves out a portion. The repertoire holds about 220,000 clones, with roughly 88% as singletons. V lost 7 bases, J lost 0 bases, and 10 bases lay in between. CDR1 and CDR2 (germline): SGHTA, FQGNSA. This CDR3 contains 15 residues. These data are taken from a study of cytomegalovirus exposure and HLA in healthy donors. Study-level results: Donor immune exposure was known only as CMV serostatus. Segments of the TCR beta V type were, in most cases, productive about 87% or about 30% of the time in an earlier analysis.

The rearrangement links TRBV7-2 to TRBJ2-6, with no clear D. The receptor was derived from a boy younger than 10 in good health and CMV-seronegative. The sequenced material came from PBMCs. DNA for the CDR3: TGTGCCAGCACCATAGGAGTCTCTGGGGCCAACGTCCTGACTTTC. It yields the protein CASTIGVSGANVLTF.